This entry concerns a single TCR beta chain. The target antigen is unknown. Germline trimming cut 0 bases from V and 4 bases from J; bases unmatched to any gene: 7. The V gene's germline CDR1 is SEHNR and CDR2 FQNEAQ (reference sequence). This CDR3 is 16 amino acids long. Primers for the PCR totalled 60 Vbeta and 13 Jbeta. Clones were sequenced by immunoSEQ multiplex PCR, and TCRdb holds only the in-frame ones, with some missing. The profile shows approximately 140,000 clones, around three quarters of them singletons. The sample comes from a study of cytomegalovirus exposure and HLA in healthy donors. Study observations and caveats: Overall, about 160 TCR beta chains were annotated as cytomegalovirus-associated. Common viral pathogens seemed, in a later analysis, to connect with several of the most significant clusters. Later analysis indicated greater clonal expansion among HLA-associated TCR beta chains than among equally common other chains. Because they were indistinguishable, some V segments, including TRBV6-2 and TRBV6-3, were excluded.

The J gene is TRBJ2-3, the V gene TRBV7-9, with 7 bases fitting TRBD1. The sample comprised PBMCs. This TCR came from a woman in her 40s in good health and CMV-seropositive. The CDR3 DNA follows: TGTGCCAGCAGCTTAGCGCTGAAACAGGGGCCAGATACGCAGTATTTT. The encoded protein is CASSLALKQGPDTQYF.